This T cell receptor (beta chain) originates from a study of response to subunit inactivated influenza vaccine. General study points: It was suggested by the authors that few new T cells are recruited by each seasonal influenza vaccination.

This clonotype was found a few times. No antigen is known for it. TCRdb fed the RT-PCR reads into MiXCR, producing one record per CDR3 protein. The table lists a few hundred thousand distinct CDR3 sequences, just over 20% of them singletons. V lost 3 bases, J lost 5 bases, and 4 bases stayed unmatched. The CDR3 is made up of 16 amino acids. Germline values: CDR1 SGDLS, CDR2 YYNGEE. V gene TRBV9 combines with J gene TRBJ2-2; TRBD2 matches 13 bases. This TCR was sampled from a man between 50 and 75 years old who received an inactivated influenza vaccine. The sample consisted of PBMCs from blood, taken roughly 20 months after vaccination. The DNA for the CDR3 is TGTGCCAGCAGCGCATCGGGACTAGCGGGGACCGGGGAGCTGTTTTTT. Amino acid sequence: CASSASGLAGTGELFF.